These 14 T cell receptor beta chains share one sample of origin, sequenced in a study of tumor-infiltrating lymphocytes in primary liver carcinoma listed by TCRdb under 2017. Blood RNA was extracted from unsorted whole blood using TRIzol reagent, and germline DNA was obtained with the DNeasy Blood & Tissue kit. Sequencing took place on an Illumina HiSeq 2500. Starting from 500 to 650 ng total RNA, TCRbeta-specific cDNA was produced by reverse transcription with a constant-region primer and ProtoScript II reverse transcriptase. Three nested multiplex PCR rounds, following a slightly modified ARM-PCR procedure, were used to build the TCRbeta libraries. The first two PCR rounds used multiplex TRBV1-TRBV30 forward primers with a Cbeta reverse primer, each for about 11 cycles. TCRdb took the public reads, trimmed them with fastp at Q25, ran MiXCR for clone calling and kept in-frame beta chains. CDR3 protein duplicates are merged, each entry listing the most common genes and DNA. Here the sample has under 200,000 distinct CDR3 sequences; roughly 61% occur a single time. Together, the top ten hold 6% to 8.5% of the sample.

Specimen: peripheral blood. The receptors here all came from an older woman with primary liver carcinoma and hepatitis B virus infection.

About this clonotype itself: One end of the junction does not line up with germline, which may come from a read error. The rearrangement links TRBV11-2 to TRBJ2-4, with D possibly TRBD1 on 6 matching bases. Germline values: CDR1 SGHAT, CDR2 FQNNGV. The CDR3 spans 17 residues. CDR3 nucleotide sequence: TGTGCGAGCAGCATAGTGCAGGGGATGGGCGTCAAAAACATTCAGTACTTC. It is translated as CASSIVQGMGVKNIQYF.

The chain recombines TRBV18 with TRBJ2-2; 8 positions agree with TRBD2. This CDR3 has 17 amino acids. From germline, CDR1 is KGHSH and CDR2 LQKENI. V was clipped by 1 base and J by 3 bases; unmatched bases: 7. CDR3 residues: CASSPLPSGRDTGELFF. In nucleotides, the CDR3 is TGTGCCAGCTCACCACTGCCCAGCGGGAGAGACACCGGGGAGCTGTTTTTT.

This clonotype was seen many times. The genes are TRBV7-8 and TRBJ2-1, with D hard to call. CDR1 and CDR2 from the germline V gene are SGHVS and FQNEAQ. The V gene lost 5 bases and the J gene lost 0 bases, with 14 bases spanning the gap. The CDR3 is 16 residues long. CDR3 protein: CASSPRQALSYNEQFF. The CDR3 DNA sequence: TGTGCCAGCAGCCCCCGTCAGGCACTCTCCTACAATGAGCAGTTCTTC.

CDR3 protein: CASSETGTLTPRETQYF. CDR3 DNA: TGTGCCAGCAGCGAAACCGGGACTCTCACCCCCCGAGAGACCCAGTACTTC. The V call is TRBV11-2, the J call TRBJ2-5, with D tentatively TRBD2 (6 bases). V was clipped by 5 bases and J by 4 bases, with 23 bases between them. The CDR3 consists of 17 residues. Per germline, CDR1 SGHAT and CDR2 FQNNGV.

A note on this clonotype: Given the absence of the conserved phenylalanine or tryptophan at the CDR3 end, a read error is likely. The CDR3 DNA sequence: TGCAGAGTGGCCGGGACAGGGGTGGGGAACACTGAAGCTTTCTAT. Translation gives CRVAGTGVGNTEAFY. V is TRBV29-1 and J is TRBJ1-1, with TRBD1 matching 10 bases. Germline assignment: CDR1 SQVTM and CDR2 ANQGSEA. The length of the CDR3 is 15 residues.

CDR3 residues: CASSMTGYDGIQYF. Here the CDR3 DNA reads TGTGCCAGCAGCATGACAGGGTATGATGGTATTCAGTACTTC. The chain combines TRBV11-2 with TRBJ2-4; TRBD1 agrees at 7 bases. V lost 5 bases, J lost 10 bases, and 11 bases stayed unmatched. This CDR3 contains 14 residues. Germline assignment: CDR1 SGHAT and CDR2 FQNNGV.

Of note for this clonotype: A much larger clone sits a single nucleotide away, making a read error possible. V usage is TRBV29-1 and J usage is TRBJ1-5; 8 positions agree with TRBD1. With 4 bases clipped from V and 7 bases from J, the junction kept 6 bases outside the gene matches. The germline CDR1 and CDR2 sequences are SQVTM and ANQGSEA. This CDR3 is built from 13 residues. CDR3 sequence (DNA): TGCAGCGTTGGGACAGGGAGTGGCCAGCCCCAGCATTTT. It translates to CSVGTGSGQPQHF.

As for this clonotype: With a much larger clone just one base away, this may be a read error. The chain links TRBV28 to TRBJ1-1; weak D call: TRBD1 (5 bases). Germline V gene lookup returns CDR1 MDHEN and CDR2 SYDVKM. The CDR3 contains 14 residues. The CDR3 coding sequence is TGTGCCAGCAGTTTAACAGGAATGAACTCTGAAGCTTTCTTT. It translates to CASSLTGMNSEAFF.

Regarding this clonotype: It may be a read error: a sequence one base away is much more abundant. The chain recombines TRBV6-1 with TRBJ2-7; D might be TRBD1 (5 bases). The CDR3 contains 14 residues. Germline lookup yields CDR1 MNHNS and CDR2 SASEGT. For the CDR3, the DNA is TGTGCCAGCAGTGTGGGGCAGGCCACCTACAAGCAGTACTTC. Its translation is CASSVGQATYKQYF.

This clonotype was counted a single time. The V call is TRBV6-1, the J call TRBJ1-1; 8 positions match TRBD1. The CDR3 is 15 residues long. Germline trimming cut 7 bases from V and 1 base from J; bases unmatched to any gene: 8. Germline V gene data show CDR1 as MNHNS and CDR2 as SASEGT. The CDR3 sequence: CASIRTGKGNTEAFF. The CDR3 region has the DNA TGTGCCAGCATTAGGACAGGGAAGGGGAACACTGAAGCTTTCTTT.

This clonotype has at least ten counts. The chain recombines TRBV4-2 with TRBJ2-1; 7 nucleotides line up with TRBD1. The CDR3 spans 17 residues. The V gene end was trimmed by 0 bases and the J gene end by 0 bases; junction bases not matched to a gene: 5. Germline V gene lookup returns CDR1 LGHNA and CDR2 YNFKEQ. The DNA of the CDR3 is TGTGCCAGCAGCCAAGAAGGGACAGTGAACTCCTACAATGAGCAGTTCTTC. As protein: CASSQEGTVNSYNEQFF.

Concerning this clonotype itself: No conserved phenylalanine or tryptophan is present at the end of the CDR3, so a read error is the likely explanation. The J gene is TRBJ2-7, the V gene TRBV11-2; D unclear. The CDR3 length is 11 residues. Germline V gene sequence: CDR1 SGHAT, CDR2 FQNNGV. CDR3 in amino acids: CASSFAYEQYL. The CDR3 DNA sequence: TGTGCAAGCAGCTTCGCCTACGAGCAGTACCTC.

In regard to this clonotype: The CDR3 does not end in the conserved phenylalanine or tryptophan, so this is likely a read error. This chain uses TRBV11-2 with TRBJ2-7; TRBD2 is a possible D gene (5 bases). Trimming removed 8 bases at V and 0 bases at J, with 8 bases between. In germline, CDR1 is SGHAT, CDR2 FQNNGV. The CDR3 totals 12 residues. The CDR3 DNA reads as TGTGCCAGCGAGGGTAGCTCCTACGAGCAGTACTTG. Amino acids: CASEGSSYEQYL.

This clonotype was seen a handful of times. The chain is built from TRBV10-2 and TRBJ1-2; tentative D call: TRBD1 (6 bases). The CDR3 is made up of 15 amino acids. The V gene lost 5 bases and the J gene lost 7 bases, with 20 bases spanning the gap. Germline CDR1 is WSHSY and CDR2 is SAAADI. The CDR3 region is CASSTDGQGLGGYTF. The CDR3 DNA reads as TGCGCCAGCAGTACCGATGGGCAGGGGCTAGGTGGCTACACCTTC.